This T cell receptor (beta chain) was sequenced in a study of blood T cell repertoires in COVID-19. Study summary: Sites across the United States, Italy and Spain contributed samples from acute and convalescent COVID-19.

The CDR3 loop spans 12 amino acids. Germline V CDR1 and CDR2: MDHEN, SYDVKM. V lost 11 bases, J lost 0 bases, and 8 bases lay in between. Under the authors' procedure: Nucleated cell counts were estimated from reference gene primer amplification. Profiling relied on immunoSEQ multiplex PCR, and the TCRdb table lists in-frame clones only, not all of them. V, J and clone size were drawn from that table, and D and trimming were deduced from the DNA. Seen here are 250,000 to 300,000 clones, roughly 84% observed once, and the top ten hold roughly 6.7%. The chain links TRBV28 to TRBJ1-5; D unresolved. This clonotype originated in a woman in her forties or fifties who had been exposed to COVID-19. The material sequenced was PBMCs or T cells enriched from blood (not recorded which). Here the CDR3 DNA reads TGTGCCGTAGCAGTTAGCAATCAGCCCCAGCATTTT. Translated, it gives CAVAVSNQPQHF.